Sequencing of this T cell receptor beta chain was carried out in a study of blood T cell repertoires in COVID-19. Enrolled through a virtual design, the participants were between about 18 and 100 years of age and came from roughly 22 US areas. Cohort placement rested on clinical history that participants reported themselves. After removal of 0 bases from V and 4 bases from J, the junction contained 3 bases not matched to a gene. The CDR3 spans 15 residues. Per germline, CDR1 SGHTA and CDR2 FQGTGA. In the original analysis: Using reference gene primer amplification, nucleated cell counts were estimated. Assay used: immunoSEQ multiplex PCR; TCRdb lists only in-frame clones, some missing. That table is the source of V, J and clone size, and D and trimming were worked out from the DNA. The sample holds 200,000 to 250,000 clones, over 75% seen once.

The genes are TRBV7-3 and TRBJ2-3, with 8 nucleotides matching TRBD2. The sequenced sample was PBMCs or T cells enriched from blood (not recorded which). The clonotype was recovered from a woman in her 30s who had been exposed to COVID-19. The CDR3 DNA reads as TGTGCCAGCAGCTTAACGGGACTAGATTCAGATACGCAGTATTTT. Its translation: CASSLTGLDSDTQYF.